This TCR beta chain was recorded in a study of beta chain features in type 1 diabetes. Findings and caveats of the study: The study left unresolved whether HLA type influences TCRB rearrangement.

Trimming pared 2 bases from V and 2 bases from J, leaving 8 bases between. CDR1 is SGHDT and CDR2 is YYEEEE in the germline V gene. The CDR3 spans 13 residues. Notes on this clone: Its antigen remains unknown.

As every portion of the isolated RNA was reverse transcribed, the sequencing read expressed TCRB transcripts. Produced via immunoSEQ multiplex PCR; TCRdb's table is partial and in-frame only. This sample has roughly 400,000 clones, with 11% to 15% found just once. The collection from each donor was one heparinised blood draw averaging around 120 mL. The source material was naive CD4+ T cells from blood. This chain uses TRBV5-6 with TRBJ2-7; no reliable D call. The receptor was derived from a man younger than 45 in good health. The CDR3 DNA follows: TGTGCCAGCAGCTTAACGGGTCCCTACGAGCAGTACTTC. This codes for CASSLTGPYEQYF.